These T cell receptor beta chains were read from a single sample in a study of shared clonotypes between healthy human individuals. Profiling relied on immunoSEQ multiplex PCR, and the TCRdb table lists in-frame clones only, not all of them. In the table there are some 2,100,000 clones, approximately 96% of which are singletons. Material: naive CD4+ T cells sorted from blood. The receptor source for this set is a man between 18 and 29 years old in good health. CDR3s include the opening cysteine and the closing phenylalanine or tryptophan. The D gene is left open where the match is weak. Clone size is given for some rows only: seen once, a few or many times, or a class if the clone is expanded.

v_call,d_call,j_call,cdr3_length,clone_size,cdr3_aa,cdr3_nt
TRBV10-3,TRBD2,TRBJ2-2,18,NA,CAISVVPLTSGGAGELFF,TGTGCCATCAGTGTTGTCCCCCTGACTAGCGGGGGGGCCGGGGAGCTGTTTTTT
TRBV18,NA,TRBJ1-1,15,NA,CASSPTKLGDTEAFF,TGTGCCAGCTCACCTACCAAACTGGGAGACACTGAAGCTTTCTTT
TRBV5-1,TRBD1,TRBJ2-7,14,NA,CASSFGTGGNEQYF,TGCGCCAGCAGCTTTGGGACAGGGGGCAACGAGCAGTACTTC
TRBV7-7,NA,TRBJ2-5,13,NA,CASSKGLQETQYF,TGTGCTAGCAGTAAGGGCTTACAAGAGACCCAGTACTTC
TRBV5-4,NA,TRBJ2-7,14,NA,CASSSQRAPYEQYF,TGTGCCAGCAGCTCCCAAAGGGCACCCTACGAGCAGTACTTC
TRBV4-3,TRBD1,TRBJ2-2,17,NA,CASSQILGQGNTGELFF,TGCGCCAGCAGCCAAATTCTGGGACAGGGAAACACCGGGGAGCTGTTTTTT
TRBV6-4,NA,TRBJ2-3,14,once,CASSAEYGTDTQYF,TGTGCCAGCAGTGCGGAGTATGGCACAGATACGCAGTATTTT
TRBV6-5,NA,TRBJ2-5,15,NA,CASTATRGDWETQYF,TGTGCCAGCACCGCGACCCGGGGAGATTGGGAGACCCAGTACTTC
TRBV14,NA,TRBJ2-2,16,NA,CASSQVGRGNTGELFF,TGTGCCAGCAGCCAAGTGGGCAGGGGGAACACCGGGGAGCTGTTTTTT
TRBV6-1,TRBD2,TRBJ2-3,15,NA,CASSEAPGGPDTQYF,TGTGCCAGCAGTGAAGCTCCGGGGGGGCCCGATACGCAGTATTTT
TRBV23-1,TRBD1,TRBJ2-7,14,NA,CASTPWTGNNEQYF,TGCGCCAGCACCCCTTGGACAGGCAATAACGAGCAGTACTTC
TRBV29-1,TRBD1,TRBJ2-1,15,NA,CSAQGPGQSNNEQFF,TGCAGCGCCCAAGGTCCGGGACAGTCGAACAATGAGCAGTTCTTC
TRBV7-2,NA,TRBJ2-3,14,NA,CASSLEDPAGTQYF,TGTGCCAGCAGCTTAGAGGACCCGGCGGGTACGCAGTATTTT
TRBV28,TRBD1,TRBJ2-7,14,NA,CASSLRQGTYEQYF,TGTGCCAGCAGTCTCCGACAGGGAACCTACGAGCAGTACTTC
TRBV5-6,NA,TRBJ1-2,17,NA,CASSLPEGLAANYGYTF,TGTGCCAGCAGCCTGCCAGAGGGTCTTGCGGCTAACTATGGCTACACCTTC
TRBV7-9,NA,TRBJ2-7,14,NA,CASSRQAKSYEQYF,TGTGCCAGCAGCCGACAGGCCAAATCCTACGAGCAGTACTTC
TRBV6-6,NA,TRBJ1-1,16,NA,CASSYPNTEGGLEAFF,TGTGCCAGCAGTTACCCCAACACAGAGGGGGGCCTTGAAGCTTTCTTT
TRBV19,NA,TRBJ2-1,15,NA,CASSIRSSQYNEQFF,TGTGCCAGTAGTATAAGGTCTTCCCAATACAATGAGCAGTTCTTC
TRBV28,NA,TRBJ1-4,15,once,CASSFPEKGLRKLFF,TGTGCCAGCAGTTTCCCAGAAAAAGGACTGAGGAAACTGTTTTTT
TRBV6-6,TRBD2,TRBJ2-7,14,NA,CASSSQRDSYEQYF,TGTGCCAGCAGTTCCCAGCGGGACTCCTACGAGCAGTACTTC
TRBV2,NA,TRBJ2-3,14,NA,CASSLGQSTDTQYF,TGTGCCAGCAGCCTCGGACAGAGCACAGATACGCAGTATTTT
TRBV9,NA,TRBJ1-3,16,NA,CASSVGQPISGNTIYF,TGTGCCAGCAGCGTTGGACAGCCTATCTCTGGAAACACCATATATTTT
TRBV2,NA,TRBJ2-7,13,NA,CASSLGQTYEQYF,TGTGCCAGCAGTCTAGGACAGACCTACGAGCAGTACTTC
TRBV28,NA,TRBJ1-3,14,NA,CASSLVDSGNTIYF,TGTGCCAGCAGTTTAGTAGACTCTGGAAACACCATATATTTT
TRBV7-9,NA,TRBJ2-2,18,few,CASSLARGTDIMSGELFF,TGTGCCAGCAGCTTAGCGCGAGGTACAGACATTATGTCCGGGGAGCTGTTTTTT
TRBV28,NA,TRBJ2-1,12,NA,CASSQTGGTEFF,TGTGCCAGCAGCCAAACGGGGGGCACGGAGTTCTTC
TRBV7-9,TRBD1,TRBJ1-1,15,NA,CASSLGRTGVTEAFF,TGTGCCAGCAGCTTAGGTAGGACAGGGGTCACTGAAGCTTTCTTT
TRBV30,NA,TRBJ1-6,14,NA,CAWSVVSKNSPLHF,TGTGCCTGGAGTGTAGTGTCCAAAAATTCACCCCTCCACTTT
TRBV30,NA,TRBJ1-6,14,NA,CAWSPLQGNSPLHF,TGTGCCTGGAGTCCTCTGCAGGGTAATTCACCCCTCCACTTT
TRBV7-9,TRBD1,TRBJ2-7,15,NA,CASSRGTGGNYEQYF,TGTGCCAGCAGCAGAGGGACAGGGGGGAACTACGAGCAGTACTTC
TRBV2,NA,TRBJ2-7,12,once,CASSEGVDEQYF,TGTGCCAGCAGTGAAGGAGTGGACGAGCAGTACTTC
TRBV5-6,NA,TRBJ2-3,15,NA,CASSSGEPSTDTQYF,TGTGCCAGCAGCTCCGGGGAACCTAGCACAGATACGCAGTATTTT
TRBV6-1,NA,TRBJ1-2,13,NA,CASNPPGHYGYTF,TGTGCCAGCAATCCCCCAGGACACTATGGCTACACCTTC
TRBV5-4,NA,TRBJ2-3,16,NA,CASSRGARGGTDTQYF,TGTGCCAGCAGTCGAGGGGCCAGGGGGGGCACAGATACGCAGTATTTT
TRBV9,NA,TRBJ1-5,15,NA,CASSVDSRANQPQHF,TGTGCCAGCAGCGTAGATTCGAGGGCTAATCAGCCCCAGCATTTT
TRBV27,NA,TRBJ1-1,14,NA,CASSKGQPNTEAFF,TGTGCCAGCAGCAAAGGACAGCCGAACACTGAAGCTTTCTTT
TRBV2,TRBD2,TRBJ2-5,14,NA,CASSELGTTETQYF,TGTGCCAGCAGTGAATTAGGGACTACGGAGACCCAGTACTTC
TRBV29-1,TRBD1,TRBJ2-5,19,NA,CSVPDRDRGRLAGQETQYF,TGCAGCGTCCCTGATCGGGACAGGGGGCGCTTAGCGGGCCAAGAGACCCAGTACTTC
TRBV9,NA,TRBJ1-1,14,NA,CASSDSGMNTEAFF,TGTGCCAGCAGCGACTCGGGCATGAACACTGAAGCTTTCTTT
TRBV28,TRBD2,TRBJ2-1,17,NA,CASSSPGRSGAYNEQFF,TGTGCCAGCAGTTCCCCCGGCCGTAGCGGGGCCTACAATGAGCAGTTCTTC
TRBV5-6,NA,TRBJ1-2,12,NA,CASRGLNYGYTF,TGTGCCAGCAGAGGGTTAAACTATGGCTACACCTTC